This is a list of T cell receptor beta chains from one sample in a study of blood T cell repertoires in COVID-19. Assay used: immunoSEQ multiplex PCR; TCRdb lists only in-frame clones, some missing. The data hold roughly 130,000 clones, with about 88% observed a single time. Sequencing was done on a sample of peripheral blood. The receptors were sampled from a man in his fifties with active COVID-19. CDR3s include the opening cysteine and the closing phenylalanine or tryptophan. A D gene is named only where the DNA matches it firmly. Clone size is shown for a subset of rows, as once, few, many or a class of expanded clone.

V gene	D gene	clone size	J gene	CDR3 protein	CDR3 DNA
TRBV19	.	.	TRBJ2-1	CASSIDPVNEQFF	TGTGCCAGTAGTATAGATCCGGTTAATGAGCAGTTCTTC
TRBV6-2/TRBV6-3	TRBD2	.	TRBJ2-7	CASSYPDRSGGASYEQYF	TGTGCCAGCAGTTACCCAGATAGGAGCGGGGGGGCCTCCTACGAGCAGTACTTC
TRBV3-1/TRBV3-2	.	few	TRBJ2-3	CASRLGLRTDTQYF	TGTGCCAGCAGACTAGGCCTCCGCACAGATACGCAGTATTTT
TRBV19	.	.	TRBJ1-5	CASSQVSNQPQHF	TGTGCCAGTAGCCAGGTTAGCAATCAGCCCCAGCATTTT
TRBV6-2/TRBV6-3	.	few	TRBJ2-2	CASSWSNRNTGELFF	TGTGCCAGCAGTTGGAGCAATCGGAACACCGGGGAGCTGTTTTTT
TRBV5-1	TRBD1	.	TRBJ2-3	CASSFTGGSTDTQYF	TGCGCCAGCAGCTTTACAGGGGGTAGCACAGATACGCAGTATTTT
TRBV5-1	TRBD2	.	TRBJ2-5	CASRGLAGSGETQYF	TGCGCCAGCAGGGGACTAGCGGGGAGCGGAGAGACCCAGTACTTC
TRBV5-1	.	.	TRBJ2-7	CASSLESRGASYEQYF	TGCGCCAGCAGCTTGGAATCTCGGGGGGCCTCCTACGAGCAGTACTTC
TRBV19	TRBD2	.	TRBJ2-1	CASSASGGAYNEQFF	TGTGCCAGTAGTGCTAGCGGGGGGGCTTACAATGAGCAGTTCTTC
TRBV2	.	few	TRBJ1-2	CASSESQGRYGYTF	TGTGCCAGCAGTGAAAGCCAGGGGCGCTATGGCTACACCTTC
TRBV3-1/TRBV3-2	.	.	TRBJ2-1	CASTRFRGFGEQFF	TGTGCCAGCACCCGATTCCGGGGGTTTGGTGAGCAGTTCTTC
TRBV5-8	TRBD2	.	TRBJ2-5	CASRGLAEETQYF	TGTGCCAGCCGAGGACTAGCGGAAGAGACCCAGTACTTC
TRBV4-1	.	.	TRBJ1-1	CASSQSHRAQAEAFF	TGCGCCAGCAGCCAAAGTCACAGGGCCCAGGCTGAAGCTTTCTTT
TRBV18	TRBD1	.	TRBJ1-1	CASSPLRGQGATDIEAFF	TGTGCCAGCTCACCACTCCGAGGACAGGGGGCGACTGATATTGAAGCTTTCTTT
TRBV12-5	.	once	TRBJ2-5	CASGDGIQETQYF	TGTGCTAGTGGCGACGGGATTCAAGAGACCCAGTACTTC
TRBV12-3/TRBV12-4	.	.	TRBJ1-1	CASSLQGTAEAFF	TGTGCCAGCAGTTTACAGGGGACGGCTGAAGCTTTCTTT
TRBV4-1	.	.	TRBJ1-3	CASSPYRVEGNTIYF	TGCGCCAGCAGCCCCTACAGGGTAGAAGGAAACACCATATATTTT
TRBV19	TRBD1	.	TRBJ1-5	CASSPRDRGRNQPQHF	TGTGCCAGTAGTCCCCGGGACAGGGGTCGCAATCAGCCCCAGCATTTT
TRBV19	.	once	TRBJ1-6	CASSNYRSTYNSPLHF	TGTGCCAGTAGCAACTACAGGAGTACCTATAATTCACCCCTCCACTTT
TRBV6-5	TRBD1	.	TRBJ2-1	CASSPGGSYNEQFF	TGTGCCAGCAGCCCAGGGGGCTCCTACAATGAGCAGTTCTTC
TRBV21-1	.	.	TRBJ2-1	CASAGTSPYNEQFF	TGTGCCAGCGCCGGGACTAGCCCCTACAATGAGCAGTTCTTC
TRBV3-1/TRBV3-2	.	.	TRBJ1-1	CASSQELMNTEAFF	TGTGCCAGCAGCCAAGAACTGATGAACACTGAAGCTTTCTTT
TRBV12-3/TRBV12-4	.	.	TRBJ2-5	CASCLDTQETQYF	TGTGCCAGCTGTTTGGACACACAAGAGACCCAGTACTTC
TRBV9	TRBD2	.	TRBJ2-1	CASSPPTSGPYNEQFF	TGTGCCAGCAGCCCCCCAACTAGCGGACCTTACAATGAGCAGTTCTTC
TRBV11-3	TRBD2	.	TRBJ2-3	CASSPRSLAGGNTQYF	TGTGCCAGCAGCCCTCGGAGCCTAGCGGGAGGGAATACGCAGTATTTT
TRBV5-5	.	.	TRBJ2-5	CASSLANTAAPYF	TGTGCCAGCAGCTTGGCAAATACAGCGGCCCCGTACTTC
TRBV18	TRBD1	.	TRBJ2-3	CASSPGQGGPSTDTQYF	TGTGCCAGCTCACCGGGACAGGGTGGTCCTAGCACAGATACGCAGTATTTT
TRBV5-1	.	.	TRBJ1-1	CASSASSGGSTEAFF	TGCGCCAGCAGCGCGTCGAGCGGGGGGAGTACTGAAGCTTTCTTT
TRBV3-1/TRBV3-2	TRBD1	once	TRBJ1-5	CASSHGDSYQPQHF	TGTGCCAGCAGCCACGGGGACAGCTATCAGCCCCAGCATTTT
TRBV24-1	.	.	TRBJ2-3	CATSVSADTQYF	TGTGCCACCAGTGTGTCTGCAGATACGCAGTATTTT
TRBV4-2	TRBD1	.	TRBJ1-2	CASSREEGAGYGYTF	TGTGCCAGCAGCCGAGAGGAGGGGGCCGGCTATGGCTACACCTTC